This entry describes one T cell receptor (beta chain). Its matching antigen is unknown. Each CDR3 protein is one row after TCRdb ran MiXCR on the RT-PCR reads. There are around 750,000 distinct CDR3 sequences in the sample; roughly 20% occur only once, and roughly a tenth lies in the top ten. Germline assignment: CDR1 LGHNA and CDR2 YSLEER. This CDR3 spans 14 amino acids. Trimming removed 0 bases from V and 7 bases from J, with 12 bases in between. This entry is derived from a study of response to subunit inactivated influenza vaccine. Study-level findings and limits: That few new T cells are recruited by each seasonal influenza vaccination was the authors' suggestion.

The V and J genes are TRBV4-3 and TRBJ1-2, with D hard to call. The sequence derives from a middle-aged man who received an inactivated influenza vaccine. Sequencing used PBMCs from blood, obtained approximately 5 days after vaccination. In DNA, the CDR3 is TGCGCCAGCAGCCAAGAGAAAAGGGAGGGTGGCTACACCTTC. This sequence encodes CASSQEKREGGYTF.